Shown below are 12 T cell receptor beta chains from a single sample sequenced in a study of T cell repertoires in cytomegalovirus infection. TCRdb recomputed calls from the reads with MiXCR, one row per CDR3 protein. The table shows 150,000 to 200,000 distinct CDR3 sequences, with 15% to 20% occurring only once. The sample comprised CD8+ T cells from PBMCs. The receptors shown here come from a human donor in good health (CMV status not recorded). Some clones in this sample may be carry-over from other donors' samples.

This clonotype was picked up a small number of times. The CDR3 spells CASSLGLGYEQYF. The CDR3 nucleotides read TGTGCCAGCAGCTTAGGGTTGGGCTACGAGCAGTACTTC. The chain employs TRBV7-2 and TRBJ2-7, with D unclear. The CDR3 spans 13 residues. The germline V and J ends were trimmed by 1 base and 3 bases, with 7 bases remaining between them. Germline-derived CDR1 and CDR2 are SGHTA and FQGNSA.

This clonotype was picked up a small number of times. The rearrangement uses TRBV5-6 and TRBJ2-4; 7 bases are a match to TRBD1. The CDR3 is 15 residues long. Germline lookup yields CDR1 SGHDT and CDR2 YYEEEE. The trim removed 2 bases at V and 3 bases at J, leaving 5 bases unmatched. The CDR3 nucleotides read TGTGCCAGCAGCTTCTCAGGACAGGACAAAAACATTCAGTACTTC. Its protein product is CASSFSGQDKNIQYF.

V and J are TRBV28 and TRBJ2-1; TRBD1 is a possible D gene (8 bases). This CDR3 spans 15 amino acids. V lost 0 bases to trimming and J lost 8 bases, with 14 bases between them. CDR1 MDHEN and CDR2 SYDVKM come from the germline V gene. CDR3 protein: CASSLWDRAGDEQFF. The CDR3 coding sequence is TGTGCCAGCAGTTTATGGGACAGGGCGGGAGATGAGCAGTTCTTC.

This clonotype appeared once. The chain has TRBV6-2 or TRBV6-3 and TRBJ2-3; TRBD2 agrees at 13 bases. The germline V gene has CDR1 MNHEY and CDR2 SVGEGT. The CDR3 contains 19 residues. V lost 3 bases to trimming and J lost 1 base; unmatched junction nucleotides: 10. The CDR3 is CASSYSTSGRHDRTDTQYF. In DNA form, the CDR3 reads TGTGCCAGCAGTTATTCGACTAGCGGGAGGCACGATCGCACAGATACGCAGTATTTT.

The V gene is TRBV6-6, the J gene TRBJ1-1; the D gene is possibly TRBD1 (6 bases). The V gene lost 4 bases and the J gene lost 4 bases, with 13 bases spanning the gap. The V gene's germline CDR1 is MNHNY and CDR2 SVGAGI (reference sequence). The CDR3 has 14 residues. The CDR3 loop is CASSSPTGPTEAFF. Here the CDR3 DNA reads TGTGCCAGCAGTTCGCCGACAGGCCCCACTGAAGCTTTCTTT.

In its sample, this clonotype was seen many times. The chain carries TRBV20-1 and TRBJ2-7; 8 nucleotides agree with TRBD1. This CDR3 contains 15 residues. Trimming cost V 5 bases and J 2 bases; bases outside gene matches: 11. The germline V gene encodes CDR1 DFQATT and CDR2 SNEGSKA (reference sequence). The CDR3 bases are TGCAGTGCTCCCTTCCCCGGACAGGGTCCCTACGAGCAGTACTTC. Amino acid sequence: CSAPFPGQGPYEQYF.

By share, this clonotype ranks as medium-sized. The chain uses TRBV7-9 and TRBJ2-5; D perhaps matches TRBD1 (5 bases). Trimming removed 4 bases from V and 3 bases from J, with 12 bases in between. CDR1 SEHNR and CDR2 FQNEAQ come from the germline V gene (reference sequence). The CDR3 contains 14 residues. CDR3 region: CASSSWAGKETQYF. CDR3 in DNA: TGTGCCAGCAGCTCATGGGCAGGGAAAGAGACCCAGTACTTC.

This clonotype was seen a handful of times. The chain links TRBV7-2 to TRBJ1-1, with a tentative D call TRBD1 (5 bases). V was cut by 1 base and J by 4 bases, with 13 bases left in between. CDR1 and CDR2 from the germline V gene are SGHTA and FQGNSA. This CDR3 region has 15 residues. The CDR3 protein is CASSLDGAGGTEAFF. CDR3 coding DNA: TGTGCCAGCAGCTTAGATGGGGCTGGGGGCACTGAAGCTTTCTTT. Variable domain in full (rest from reference TRBV7-2 and TRBJ1-1): GAGVSQSPSNKVTEKGKDVELRCDPISGHTALYWYRQSLGQGLEFLIYFQGNSAPDKSGLPSDRFSAERTGGSVSTLTIQRTQQEDSAVYLCASSLDGAGGTEAFFGQGTRLTVV.

The J gene is TRBJ1-5, the V gene TRBV19; 9 positions agree with TRBD1. The CDR3 length is 15 residues. Germline V lookup: CDR1 LNHDA, CDR2 SQIVND (reference sequence). V lost 3 bases to trimming and J lost 7 bases; unmatched junction nucleotides: 7. The CDR3 spells CASSMLDRGRQPQHF. CDR3 bases: TGTGCCAGTAGTATGTTGGACAGGGGACGGCAGCCCCAGCATTTT.

At least ten counts were recorded for this clonotype. The chain uses TRBV28 and TRBJ2-5, with D hard to call. V lost 2 bases and J lost 4, with 14 bases in between. From germline, CDR1 is MDHEN and CDR2 SYDVKM. The CDR3 is 15 residues long. The CDR3 loop reads CASSLGQERRETQYF. CDR3 nucleotides: TGTGCCAGCAGTTTAGGCCAAGAGAGGAGAGAGACCCAGTACTTC.

The chain uses TRBV6-2 or TRBV6-3 and TRBJ2-1; 13 positions match TRBD2. The CDR3 is made up of 16 amino acids. Germline V gene sequence: CDR1 MNHEY, CDR2 SVGEGT. Losses at the gene ends were 4 bases for V and 6 bases for J; bases not matched to a gene: 6. The CDR3 DNA sequence: TGTGCCAGCAGTTCTGCGACTAGCGGGAGGACCAATGAGCAGTTCTTC. As protein: CASSSATSGRTNEQFF.

This chain links TRBV12-5 with TRBJ2-7; D perhaps matches TRBD1 (6 bases). Trimming took 1 base from V and 3 from J, leaving 7 bases between them. The CDR3 has 13 residues. CDR1 and CDR2 (germline): LGHNT, FRNRAP. CDR3 sequence: CASGLGTVYEQYF. CDR3 in DNA: TGTGCTAGTGGTTTGGGGACAGTCTACGAGCAGTACTTC.